What follows are 32 T cell receptor beta chains derived from one specimen sequenced in a study of T-cell memory formation after mild COVID-19. Using its own MiXCR run on the 5' RACE reads, TCRdb lists one record per CDR3 protein. This table holds roughly 110,000 distinct CDR3 sequences, approximately 21% found once. The sample was PBMCs or a T cell subset sorted from them (not recorded which). The source of these receptors is a man aged 18 to 30 who had mild COVID-19 (a few samples of this study predate the infection). Cell type and time point are not known.

This clonotype showed up just a few times. The J gene is TRBJ2-7, the V gene TRBV2; possibly TRBD2 for D (6 bases). The germline gives CDR1 SNHLY, CDR2 FYNNEI. V lost 6 bases to trimming and J lost 3 bases, with 15 bases between them. The CDR3 runs 14 residues. CDR3 coding DNA: TGTGCCAGCAGGAGACGGGACTCCAACTACGAGCAGTACTTC. This codes for CASRRRDSNYEQYF.

The V gene is TRBV4-2, the J gene TRBJ2-5, with 9 bases that match TRBD2. The ends lost 0 bases at V and 5 bases at J; junction bases unmatched: 7. CDR1 and CDR2 (germline): LGHNA, YNFKEQ. The CDR3 has 16 amino acids. The CDR3 DNA is TGTGCCAGCAGCCAAGAGTCGAGCGGGGGGTGGGAGACCCAGTACTTC. Its translation: CASSQESSGGWETQYF.

A few counts support this clonotype. The J gene is TRBJ2-7, the V gene TRBV24-1, with unresolved D. Between the trimmed V and J ends, which lost 1 base and 12 bases, there was a span of 12 bases. Germline V gives CDR1 KGHDR, CDR2 SFDVKD. There are 12 residues in the CDR3. The CDR3 nucleotides read TGTGCCACCAGTGATTTTCACACCTATCTGTACGTC. Translated, it gives CATSDFHTYLYV.

J is TRBJ2-2 and V is TRBV4-3; D unclear. Germline V CDR1 and CDR2: LGHNA, YSLEER. This CDR3 spans 16 amino acids. Trimming left V 1 base short and J 7 bases short, with 16 bases between. In DNA, the CDR3 is TGCGCCAGCAGCCAAGCAGGAAGGGTTTTGGGCGGGGAGCTGTTTTTT. It encodes CASSQAGRVLGGELFF.

The rearrangement links TRBV6-5 to TRBJ2-3; tentatively, D is TRBD1 or TRBD2 (6 bases each). V was trimmed by 4 bases and J by 5 bases, leaving 16 bases between them. The germline V gene has CDR1 MNHEY and CDR2 SVGAGI. The length of the CDR3 is 15 residues. The chain's CDR3 is CASSSPSEGGDTQYF. CDR3 nucleotides: TGTGCCAGCAGTTCGCCGAGCGAGGGGGGAGATACGCAGTATTTT.

The V gene is TRBV7-9, the J gene TRBJ2-5, with D possibly being TRBD1 (5 bases). This CDR3 spans 15 amino acids. The germline V gene encodes CDR1 SEHNR and CDR2 FQNEAQ (reference sequence). V lost 1 base and J 1 base, leaving 10 bases between the germline ends. The CDR3 bases are TGTGCCAGCAGCTTAGTCCACGACAGCCAAGAGACCCAGTACTTC. It encodes CASSLVHDSQETQYF.

The chain links TRBV15 to TRBJ2-1, with 7 bases lining up with TRBD1. The V and J ends lost 0 bases and 4 bases, in that order; junction bases with no gene match: 6. The germline gives CDR1 LNHNV, CDR2 YYDKDF (reference sequence). The CDR3 spans 16 residues. CDR3 residues: CATSRDLGDSYNEQFF. The CDR3, as DNA: TGTGCCACCAGCAGAGATCTGGGGGACAGTTACAATGAGCAGTTCTTC.

This clonotype was seen a handful of times. This chain's CDR3 is CASSPAGQGMSFF. CDR3 nucleotide sequence: TGTGCCAGCAGCCCCGCCGGACAGGGGATGTCTTTCTTT. The rearrangement uses TRBV7-9 and TRBJ1-1; 9 bases are a match to TRBD1. Germline trimming cut 5 bases from V and 12 bases from J; bases unmatched to any gene: 10. Per the germline V gene, CDR1 is SEHNR and CDR2 is FQNEAQ (reference sequence). The length of the CDR3 is 13 residues.

This clonotype was counted only a few times. The chain combines TRBV4-1 with TRBJ2-5; 12 bases align to TRBD2. Trimming cost V 2 bases and J 2 bases; bases outside gene matches: 0. There are 15 residues in the CDR3. In germline, CDR1 is MGHRA, CDR2 YSYEKL. Written as DNA, the CDR3 is TGCGCCAGCAGCCAAACTAGCGGGGGGCAAGAGACCCAGTACTTC. Its protein is CASSQTSGGQETQYF.

This clonotype was seen more than once but under ten times. The rearrangement links TRBV5-5 to TRBJ2-7; D is unclear. Germline V gene sequence: CDR1 SGHKS, CDR2 YYEKEE (reference sequence). The CDR3 spans 12 residues. V was shortened by 0 bases and J by 3 bases, with 4 bases between the two germline ends. This chain's CDR3 is CASSLGNYEQYV. CDR3 DNA: TGTGCCAGCAGCTTGGGAAACTACGAGCAGTACGTC.

The CDR3 spells CASSLDGGRPDTQYF. The CDR3 DNA follows: TGCGCCAGCAGCTTGGACGGGGGCCGACCAGATACGCAGTATTTT. The V and J genes are TRBV5-1 and TRBJ2-3; D tentatively reads TRBD1 or TRBD2 (6 bases each). The CDR3 is 15 residues long. V lost 0 bases, J lost 4 bases, and 12 bases lay in between. From germline, CDR1 is SGHRS and CDR2 YFSETQ.

In its sample, this clonotype was seen a few times. The CDR3 loop reads CASSLGYRELFF. The CDR3 DNA follows: TGCGCCAGCAGCTTGGGGTACCGGGAGCTGTTTTTT. V and J are TRBV5-1 and TRBJ2-2; D uncertain. V was cut by 0 bases and J by 9 bases, with 6 bases left in between. CDR3 length: 12 amino acids. Per the germline V gene, CDR1 is SGHRS and CDR2 is YFSETQ.

The V and J genes are TRBV5-5 and TRBJ2-5, with 10 bases matching TRBD1. The junction had 8 bases not matched to a gene; V was cut back by 4 bases and J by 5 bases. This CDR3 is 15 amino acids long. Germline-derived CDR1 and CDR2 are SGHKS and YYEKEE (reference sequence). The CDR3 DNA reads TGTGCCAGCAGCCCAGTAGGACAGGGGGTGGAGACCCAGTACTTC. Protein sequence: CASSPVGQGVETQYF.

The V and J genes are TRBV7-3 and TRBJ2-6; D gene ambiguous. V lost 5 bases and J 2 bases, leaving 7 bases between the germline ends. Germline V gene sequence: CDR1 SGHTA, CDR2 FQGTGA. This CDR3 has 14 amino acids. CDR3 amino acids: CASSPGPGANVLTF. For the CDR3, the DNA is TGTGCCAGCAGCCCCGGGCCTGGGGCCAACGTCCTGACTTTC.

This clonotype came up a few times. In nucleotides, the CDR3 is TGCAGCGCCGGGACAGGAGACGCCTACGAGCAGTACTTC. This translates into CSAGTGDAYEQYF. The chain recombines TRBV29-1 with TRBJ2-7; 8 bases map to TRBD1. J lost 2 bases, V lost 7 bases, and 7 bases had no gene match. CDR3 length equals 13 residues. Germline CDR1 and CDR2: SQVTM and ANQGSEA.

V is TRBV19 and J is TRBJ2-1; D unclear. Germline V gene lookup returns CDR1 LNHDA and CDR2 SQIVND (reference sequence). Trimming shortened V by 6 bases and J by 3 bases, and 15 bases separated the two germline ends. The CDR3 is made up of 15 amino acids. CDR3 loop: CASSTPRQFYNEQFF. CDR3 sequence (DNA): TGTGCCAGTAGCACCCCACGGCAGTTCTACAATGAGCAGTTCTTC.

The CDR3 DNA sequence: TGTGCCAGCAGCTTAGAACTCACCGGGGAGCTGTTTTTT. It translates to CASSLELTGELFF. The V call is TRBV7-9, the J call TRBJ2-2; D remains ambiguous. Germline CDR1 SEHNR, CDR2 FQNEAQ (reference sequence). The CDR3 consists of 13 residues. V was pared by 1 base and J by 4 bases, with 4 bases between.

There are a few counts of this clonotype. The V gene is TRBV27, the J gene TRBJ2-2; D gene uncertain. The germline V and J ends were trimmed by 2 bases and 3 bases, with 4 bases remaining between them. Germline CDR1 MNHEY, CDR2 SMNVEV (reference sequence). This CDR3 has 13 residues. The CDR3 DNA sequence: TGTGCCAGCAGTTTACCGTACACCGGGGAGCTGTTTTTT. This encodes CASSLPYTGELFF.

V gene TRBV12-3 or TRBV12-4 combines with J gene TRBJ1-1; weak D call: TRBD1 (6 bases). The CDR3 is made up of 14 amino acids. Deletions cut 2 bases from V and 1 base from J, with 8 bases between. CDR3 nucleotide sequence: TGTGCCAGCAGTTTAACAGGGTGGAACACTGAAGCTTTCTTT. It encodes CASSLTGWNTEAFF.

This clonotype was found a few times. The J gene is TRBJ1-3, the V gene TRBV5-4; D is unclear. Germline lookup yields CDR1 SGHNT and CDR2 YYREEE (reference sequence). The V gene lost 0 bases and the J gene lost 2 bases, with 6 bases spanning the gap. The CDR3 consists of 14 residues. CDR3 sequence: CASSLVGAGNTIYF. For the CDR3, the DNA is TGTGCCAGCAGCTTGGTTGGGGCTGGAAACACCATATATTTT. The full variable domain, with the rest looked up from reference TRBV5-4 and TRBJ1-3, is ETGVTQSPTHLIKTRGQQVTLRCSSQSGHNTVSWYQQALGQGPQFIFQYYREEENGRGNFPPRFSGLQFPNYSSELNVNALELDDSALYLCASSLVGAGNTIYFGEGSWLTVV.

This clonotype was seen only a few times. The chain uses TRBV29-1 and TRBJ1-5; maybe TRBD1 (5 bases). This CDR3 is 11 amino acids long. Germline CDR1 and CDR2: SQVTM and ANQGSEA. Trimming cost V 7 bases and J 6 bases, with 10 bases left between them. CDR3 bases: TGCAGCGGCCAGGGAGGTCAGCCCCAGCATTTT. Its protein is CSGQGGQPQHF. The variable domain in full, with the rest retrieved from reference TRBV29-1 and TRBJ1-5, is SAVISQKPSRDICQRGTSLTIQCQVDSQVTMMFWYRQQPGQSLTLIATANQGSEATYESGFVIDKFPISRPNLTFSTLTVSNMSPEDSSIYLCSGQGGQPQHFGDGTRLSIL.

This chain uses TRBV2 with TRBJ1-1; D is possibly TRBD1 (6 bases). The germline V gene encodes CDR1 SNHLY and CDR2 FYNNEI. The CDR3 is 14 residues long. V dropped 9 bases and J dropped 0 bases, with 14 bases sitting between them. CDR3 in DNA: TGTGCCAGTCCCAGGGGCAACTTGAACACTGAAGCTTTCTTT. It encodes CASPRGNLNTEAFF.

This clonotype was recorded at least ten times. The V call is TRBV29-1, the J call TRBJ2-1, with D tentatively TRBD2 (5 bases). Germline CDR1 SQVTM, CDR2 ANQGSEA. The CDR3 has 12 residues. With 5 bases removed from V and 9 bases from J, the gap between germline ends came to 14 bases. The CDR3 is CSVRLATGEQFF. The CDR3, as DNA: TGCAGCGTTCGTCTAGCAACGGGTGAGCAGTTCTTC.

This clonotype is a singleton in its sample. This chain connects TRBV7-8 to TRBJ2-7; D remains ambiguous. CDR1 is SGHVS and CDR2 is FQNEAQ in the germline V gene. With 4 bases removed from V and 0 bases from J, the gap between germline ends came to 10 bases. This CDR3 spans 14 amino acids. CDR3 DNA: TGTGCCAGCAGCTATTGGTCCAGCTCCTACGAGCAGTACGTC. This codes for CASSYWSSSYEQYV.

The chain uses TRBV29-1 and TRBJ2-7, with 9 bases matching TRBD1. Germline CDR1 and CDR2: SQVTM and ANQGSEA. V dropped 5 bases and J dropped 5; count of bases not matched to a gene: 1. The CDR3 length is 11 residues. The CDR3 sequence is CSVRDRDEQYF. For the CDR3, the DNA is TGCAGCGTTCGGGACAGGGACGAGCAGTACTTC.

This clonotype was recorded only once. The chain uses TRBV4-3 and TRBJ2-7, with D perhaps assigned TRBD1 or TRBD2 (5 bases each). CDR1 and CDR2 from the germline V gene are LGHNA and YSLEER. CDR3 size: 13 residues. Trimming shortened V by 6 bases and J by 0 bases, and 9 bases separated the two germline ends. The CDR3 nucleotides are TGCGCCAGCAGTCGGGACCTCTCCTACGAGCAGTACTTC. This sequence encodes CASSRDLSYEQYF.

The chain employs TRBV12-3 or TRBV12-4 and TRBJ2-5; the D gene could be TRBD1 or TRBD2 (5 bases each). V lost 6 bases and J 8 bases, leaving 13 bases between the germline ends. This CDR3 comprises 12 residues. For the CDR3, the DNA is TGTGCCAGCAGCCCTGGGGGAGTAACCCAGTACTTC. This sequence encodes CASSPGGVTQYF.

The chain uses TRBV7-9 and TRBJ2-3; 9 positions agree with TRBD2. V trimming: 5 bases; J trimming: 4 bases; junction bases outside the gene matches: 13. Germline CDR1 SEHNR, CDR2 FQNEAQ (reference sequence). The length of the CDR3 is 17 residues. CDR3 residues: CASSPPRGGEYADTQYF. The CDR3 nucleotides read TGTGCCAGCAGCCCACCTCGCGGGGGGGAGTACGCAGATACGCAGTATTTT.

This chain connects TRBV12-3 or TRBV12-4 to TRBJ2-7; D is unresolved. The CDR3 totals 12 residues. Trimming stripped 6 bases from V and 7 bases from J, with 13 bases between. The CDR3 DNA is TGTGCCAGCAGCCTAAGTGTTTCGGAGCAGTACGTC. Translation: CASSLSVSEQYV.

Only a few counts were recorded for this clonotype. The chain links TRBV4-3 to TRBJ1-2; D gene uncertain. The CDR3 contains 15 residues. The germline V gene encodes CDR1 LGHNA and CDR2 YSLEER. Trimming took 0 bases from V and 3 from J, leaving 11 bases between them. CDR3 nucleotides: TGCGCCAGCAGCCAAGATCGGGTCGACTACTATGGCTACACCTTC. It is translated as CASSQDRVDYYGYTF.

The genes are TRBV30 and TRBJ1-1, with D possibly matching TRBD1 (6 bases). The CDR3 length is 14 residues. With 2 bases removed from V and 6 bases from J, the gap between germline ends came to 16 bases. The germline V gene encodes CDR1 GTSNPN and CDR2 SVGIG (reference sequence). Here the CDR3 reads CAWSKPGTRSEAFF. The CDR3, as DNA: TGTGCCTGGAGTAAACCCGGGACAAGGTCTGAAGCTTTCTTT.

In this sample, this clonotype turned up a few times. The chain recombines TRBV9 with TRBJ1-5; D may be TRBD1 (5 bases). Germline-derived CDR1 and CDR2 are SGDLS and YYNGEE. V lost 0 bases, J lost 8 bases, and 9 bases lay in between. This CDR3 has 13 residues. CDR3: CASSVEGLEPQHF. The CDR3 coding sequence is TGTGCCAGCAGCGTAGAGGGGTTAGAGCCCCAGCATTTT.